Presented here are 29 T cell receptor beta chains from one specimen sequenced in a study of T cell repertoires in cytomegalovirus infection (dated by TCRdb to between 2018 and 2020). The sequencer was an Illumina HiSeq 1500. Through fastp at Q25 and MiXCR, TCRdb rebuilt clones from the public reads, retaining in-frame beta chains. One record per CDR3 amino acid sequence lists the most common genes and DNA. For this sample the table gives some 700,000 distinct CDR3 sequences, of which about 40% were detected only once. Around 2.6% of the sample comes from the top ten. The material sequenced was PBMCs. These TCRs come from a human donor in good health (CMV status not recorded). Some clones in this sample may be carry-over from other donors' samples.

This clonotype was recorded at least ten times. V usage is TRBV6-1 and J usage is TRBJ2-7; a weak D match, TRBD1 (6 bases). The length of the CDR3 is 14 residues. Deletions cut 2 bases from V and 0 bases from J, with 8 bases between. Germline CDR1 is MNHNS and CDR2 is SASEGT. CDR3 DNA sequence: TGTGCCAGCAGTGAAAGGGGGAGCTCCTACGAGCAGTACTTC. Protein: CASSERGSSYEQYF.

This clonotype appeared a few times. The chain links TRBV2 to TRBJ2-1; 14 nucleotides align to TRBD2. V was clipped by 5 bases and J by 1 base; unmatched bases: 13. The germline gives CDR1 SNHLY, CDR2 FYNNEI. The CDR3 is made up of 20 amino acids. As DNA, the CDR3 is TGTGCCAGCAGTCGACTAGCGGGAGGGCCTCTAGACCTTTCCTACAATGAGCAGTTCTTC. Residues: CASSRLAGGPLDLSYNEQFF.

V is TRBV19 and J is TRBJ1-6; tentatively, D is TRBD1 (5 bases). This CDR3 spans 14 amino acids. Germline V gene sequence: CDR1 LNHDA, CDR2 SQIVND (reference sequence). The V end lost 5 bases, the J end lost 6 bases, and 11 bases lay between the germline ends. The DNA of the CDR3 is TGTGCCAGTAGTCAAGAGGGGCCTAATTCACCCCTCCACTTT. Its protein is CASSQEGPNSPLHF.

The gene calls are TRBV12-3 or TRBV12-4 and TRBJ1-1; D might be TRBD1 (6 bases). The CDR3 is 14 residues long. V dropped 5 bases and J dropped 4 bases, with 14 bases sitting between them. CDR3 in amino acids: CASSLIQGFTEAFF. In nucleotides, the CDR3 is TGTGCCAGCAGTCTTATACAGGGTTTCACTGAAGCTTTCTTT.

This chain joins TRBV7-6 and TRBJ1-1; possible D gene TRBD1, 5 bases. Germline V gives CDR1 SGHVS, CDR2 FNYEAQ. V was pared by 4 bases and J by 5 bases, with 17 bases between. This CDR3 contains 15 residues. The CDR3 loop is CASSSEVGALTEAFF. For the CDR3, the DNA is TGTGCCAGCAGCTCCGAAGTCGGGGCCTTAACTGAAGCTTTCTTT.

The CDR3: CAQAPEGETQYF. The CDR3 DNA follows: TGTGCCCAAGCTCCCGAAGGCGAGACCCAGTACTTC. The chain combines TRBV7-6 with TRBJ2-5; D gene ambiguous. Trimming took off 11 bases at V and 5 bases at J, with 15 bases between the two ends. Germline V lookup: CDR1 SGHVS, CDR2 FNYEAQ. CDR3 size: 12 residues.

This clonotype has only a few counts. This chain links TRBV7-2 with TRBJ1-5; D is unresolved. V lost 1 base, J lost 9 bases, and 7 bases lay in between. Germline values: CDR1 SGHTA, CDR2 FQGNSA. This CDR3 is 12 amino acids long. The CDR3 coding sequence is TGTGCCAGCAGCTTAGAGCTGGGGCCCCAGCATTTT. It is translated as CASSLELGPQHF.

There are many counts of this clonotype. The CDR3 is CASRPLAANTDTQYF. DNA of the CDR3: TGTGCCAGCAGACCACTAGCGGCGAACACAGATACGCAGTATTTT. V gene TRBV7-2 combines with J gene TRBJ2-3, with 8 bases identical to TRBD2. The CDR3 length is 15 residues. The J segment lost 2 bases and the V segment lost 6 bases, leaving 7 bases of the junction unmatched. The germline gives CDR1 SGHTA, CDR2 FQGNSA.

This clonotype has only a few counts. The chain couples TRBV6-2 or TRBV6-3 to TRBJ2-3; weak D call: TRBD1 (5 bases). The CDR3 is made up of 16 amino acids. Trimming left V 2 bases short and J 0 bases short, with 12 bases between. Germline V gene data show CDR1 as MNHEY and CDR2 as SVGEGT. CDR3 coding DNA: TGTGCCAGCAGTTACCTAGGACATTCTAGCACAGATACGCAGTATTTT. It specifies CASSYLGHSSTDTQYF.

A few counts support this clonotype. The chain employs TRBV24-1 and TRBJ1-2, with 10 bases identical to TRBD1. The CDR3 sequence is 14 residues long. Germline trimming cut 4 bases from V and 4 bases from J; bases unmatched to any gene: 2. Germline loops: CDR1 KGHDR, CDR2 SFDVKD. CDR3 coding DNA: TGTGCCACCAGTGACCGGACAGGGGGCTATGGCTACACCTTC. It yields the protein CATSDRTGGYGYTF.

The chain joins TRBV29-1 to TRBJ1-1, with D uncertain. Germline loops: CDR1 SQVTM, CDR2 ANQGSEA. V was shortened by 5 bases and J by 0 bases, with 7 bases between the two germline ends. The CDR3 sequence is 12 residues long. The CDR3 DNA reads TGCAGCGTTTACACCATGAACACTGAAGCTTTCTTT. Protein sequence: CSVYTMNTEAFF. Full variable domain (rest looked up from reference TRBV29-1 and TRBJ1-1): SAVISQKPSRDICQRGTSLTIQCQVDSQVTMMFWYRQQPGQSLTLIATANQGSEATYESGFVIDKFPISRPNLTFSTLTVSNMSPEDSSIYLCSVYTMNTEAFFGQGTRLTVV.

In DNA, the CDR3 is TGTGCCAGCAGCCCGGGACAGCTCGCCTATGGCTACACCTTC. Translation: CASSPGQLAYGYTF. The chain combines TRBV12-3 or TRBV12-4 with TRBJ1-2; the match to TRBD1 covers 7 bases. The CDR3 has 14 amino acids. V shed 6 bases and J 4 bases; nucleotides not matched to a gene: 8.

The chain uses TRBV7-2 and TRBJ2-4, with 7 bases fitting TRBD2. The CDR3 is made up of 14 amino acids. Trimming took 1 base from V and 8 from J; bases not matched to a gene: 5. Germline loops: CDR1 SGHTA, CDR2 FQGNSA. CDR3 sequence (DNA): TGTGCCAGCAGCTTAGTGTCGGGGAGGGACATTCAGTACTTC. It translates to CASSLVSGRDIQYF.

CDR3 sequence: CASSQVGSGLTDTQYF. In DNA, the CDR3 is TGCGCCAGCAGCCAAGTGGGAAGCGGGCTCACAGATACGCAGTATTTT. The rearrangement uses TRBV4-1 and TRBJ2-3, with D maybe TRBD2 (6 bases). Trimming removed 1 base from V and 2 bases from J, with 13 bases in between. Germline V CDR1 and CDR2: MGHRA, YSYEKL. The CDR3 covers 16 residues.

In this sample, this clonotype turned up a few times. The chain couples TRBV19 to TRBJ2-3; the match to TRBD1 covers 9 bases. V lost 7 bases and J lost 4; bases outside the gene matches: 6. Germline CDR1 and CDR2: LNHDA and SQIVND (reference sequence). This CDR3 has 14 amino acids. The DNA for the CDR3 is TGTGCCAGTAAAGGGACAGGGTATTCAGATACGCAGTATTTT. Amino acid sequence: CASKGTGYSDTQYF. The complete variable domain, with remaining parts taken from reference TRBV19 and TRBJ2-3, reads DGGITQSPKYLFRKEGQNVTLSCEQNLNHDAMYWYRQDPGQGLRLIYYSQIVNDFQKGDIAEGYSVSREKKESFPLTVTSAQKNPTAFYLCASKGTGYSDTQYFGPGTRLTVL.

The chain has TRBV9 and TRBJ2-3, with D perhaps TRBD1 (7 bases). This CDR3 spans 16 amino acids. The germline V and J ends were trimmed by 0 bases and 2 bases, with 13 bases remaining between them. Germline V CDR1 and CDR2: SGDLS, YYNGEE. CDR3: CASSVGRGQNTDTQYF. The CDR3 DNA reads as TGTGCCAGCAGCGTAGGGCGGGGACAGAACACAGATACGCAGTATTTT.

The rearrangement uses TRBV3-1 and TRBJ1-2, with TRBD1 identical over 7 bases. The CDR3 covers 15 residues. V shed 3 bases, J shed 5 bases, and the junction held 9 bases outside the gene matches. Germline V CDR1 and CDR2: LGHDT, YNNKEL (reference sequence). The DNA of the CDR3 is TGTGCCAGCAGCCACGGAATAGGGGGCACTTATGGCTACACCTTC. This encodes CASSHGIGGTYGYTF.

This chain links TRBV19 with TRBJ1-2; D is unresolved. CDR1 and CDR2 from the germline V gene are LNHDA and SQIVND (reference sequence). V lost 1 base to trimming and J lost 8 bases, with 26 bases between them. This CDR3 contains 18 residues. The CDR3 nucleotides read TGTGCCAGTAGTATAGTTTTCATCTCAGGACTGCTCTACGAGGGCTACACCTTC. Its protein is CASSIVFISGLLYEGYTF.

CDR3 residues: CASSPPGNTQYF. CDR3 coding DNA: TGTGCCAGCAGCCCACCGGGTAATACGCAGTATTTT. V gene TRBV7-6 combines with J gene TRBJ2-3; D uncertain. V lost 5 bases and J 7 bases, leaving 10 bases between the germline ends. Germline CDR1 and CDR2: SGHVS and FNYEAQ. The CDR3 totals 12 residues.

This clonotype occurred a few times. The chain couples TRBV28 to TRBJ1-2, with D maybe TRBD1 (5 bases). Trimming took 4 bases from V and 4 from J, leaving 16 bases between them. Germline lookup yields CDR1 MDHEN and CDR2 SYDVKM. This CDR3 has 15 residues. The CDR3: CASSSPAGPPYGYTF. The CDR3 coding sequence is TGTGCCAGCAGTTCGCCGGCGGGACCTCCCTATGGCTACACCTTC.

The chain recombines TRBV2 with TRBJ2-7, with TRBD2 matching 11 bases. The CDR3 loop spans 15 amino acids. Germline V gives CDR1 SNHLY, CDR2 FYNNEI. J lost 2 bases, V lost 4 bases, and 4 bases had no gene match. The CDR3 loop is CASSVASGGPYEQYF. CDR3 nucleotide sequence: TGTGCCAGCAGTGTGGCTAGCGGGGGGCCCTACGAGCAGTACTTC.

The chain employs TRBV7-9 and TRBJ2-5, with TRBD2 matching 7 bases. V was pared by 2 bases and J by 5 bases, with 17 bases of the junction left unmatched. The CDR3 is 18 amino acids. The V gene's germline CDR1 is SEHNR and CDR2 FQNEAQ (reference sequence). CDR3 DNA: TGTGCCAGCAGCTTAAAGAAAGCTAGCGGAGGGAAGCGGGAGACCCAGTACTTC. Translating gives CASSLKKASGGKRETQYF.

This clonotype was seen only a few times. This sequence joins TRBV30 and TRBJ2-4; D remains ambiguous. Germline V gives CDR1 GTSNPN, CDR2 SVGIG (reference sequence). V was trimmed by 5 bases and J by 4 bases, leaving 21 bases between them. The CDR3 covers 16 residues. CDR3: CAWSYPSRRLKNIQYF. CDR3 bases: TGTGCCTGGTCCTATCCCTCACGCAGGCTAAAAAACATTCAGTACTTC.

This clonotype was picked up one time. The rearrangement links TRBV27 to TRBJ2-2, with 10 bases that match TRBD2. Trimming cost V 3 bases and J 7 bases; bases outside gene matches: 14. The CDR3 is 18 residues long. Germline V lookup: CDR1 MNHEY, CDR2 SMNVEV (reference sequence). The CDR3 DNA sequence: TGTGCCAGCAGTTTCTTACCCCTAGCGGGAGTTGGGAACGGGGAGCTGTTTTTT. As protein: CASSFLPLAGVGNGELFF.

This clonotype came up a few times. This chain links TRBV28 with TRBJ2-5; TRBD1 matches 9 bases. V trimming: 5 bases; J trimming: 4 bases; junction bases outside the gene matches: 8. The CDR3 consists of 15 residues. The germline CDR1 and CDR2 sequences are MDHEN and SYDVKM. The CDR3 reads CASSVPGQGRETQYF. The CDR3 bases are TGTGCCAGCAGTGTCCCGGGACAGGGCCGAGAGACCCAGTACTTC.

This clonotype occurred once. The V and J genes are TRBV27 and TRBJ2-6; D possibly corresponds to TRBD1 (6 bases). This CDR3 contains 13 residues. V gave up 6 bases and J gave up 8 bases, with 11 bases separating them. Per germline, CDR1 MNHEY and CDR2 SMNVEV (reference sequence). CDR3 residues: CASSRQGTNVLTF. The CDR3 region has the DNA TGTGCCAGCAGCCGTCAGGGGACCAACGTCCTGACTTTC.

DNA for the CDR3: TGTGCTTCGGGACAGCCAAATCAGCCCCAGCATTTT. Residues: CASGQPNQPQHF. This sequence joins TRBV28 and TRBJ1-5, with TRBD1 matching over 7 bases. Germline-derived CDR1 and CDR2 are MDHEN and SYDVKM. The CDR3 is made up of 12 amino acids.

CDR3 region: CASSLREDTQYF. The CDR3 DNA reads as TGTGCCAGTAGTCTCCGAGAAGATACGCAGTATTTT. The chain recombines TRBV19 with TRBJ2-3; D call uncertain. Germline loops: CDR1 LNHDA, CDR2 SQIVND (reference sequence). Trimming stripped 5 bases from V and 5 bases from J, with 8 bases between. This CDR3 spans 12 amino acids.

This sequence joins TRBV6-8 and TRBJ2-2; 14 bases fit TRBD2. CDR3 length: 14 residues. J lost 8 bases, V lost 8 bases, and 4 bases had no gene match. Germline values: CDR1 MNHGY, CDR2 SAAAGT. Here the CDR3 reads CASYGTSGSGELFF. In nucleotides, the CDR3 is TGTGCCAGCTATGGGACTAGCGGGAGTGGGGAGCTGTTTTTT.